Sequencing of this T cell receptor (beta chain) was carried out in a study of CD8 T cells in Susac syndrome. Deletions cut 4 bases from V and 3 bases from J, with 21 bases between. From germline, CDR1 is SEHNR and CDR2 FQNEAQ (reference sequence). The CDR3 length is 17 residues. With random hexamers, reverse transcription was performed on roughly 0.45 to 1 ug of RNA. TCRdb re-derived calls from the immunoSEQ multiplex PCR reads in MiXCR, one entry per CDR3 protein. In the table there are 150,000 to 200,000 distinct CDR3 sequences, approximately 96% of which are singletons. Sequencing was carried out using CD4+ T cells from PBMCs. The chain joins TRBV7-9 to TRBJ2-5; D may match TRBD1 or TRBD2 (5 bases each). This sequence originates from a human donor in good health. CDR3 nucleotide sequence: TGTGCCAGCAGCTCGCTTCCGGGACGGCCTTTCGAAGAGACCCAGTACTTC. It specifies CASSSLPGRPFEETQYF.